Following are 8 T cell receptor beta chains from one sample sequenced in a study of post-analysis software for immune sequencing data. General study results and limits: Five TRBV segments were significantly more frequent in patients than in controls. TRBV5-6, TRBV5-1 and TRBV20-1 were among these segments.

Unique molecular identifiers were carried by the TCR beta cDNA libraries. Each CDR3 protein gets one entry after TCRdb re-called the PCR reads with MiXCR. The sample yields roughly 650,000 distinct CDR3 sequences, 55% to 70% seen once. The antigens for these receptors are not known. Material: blood. Source of these receptors: a girl aged 2 to 9 with multiple sclerosis.

A few counts support this clonotype. The V call is TRBV10-2, the J call TRBJ2-4; 7 bases map to TRBD2. Per the germline V gene, CDR1 is WSHSY and CDR2 is SAAADI. V was clipped by 0 bases and J by 15 bases; unmatched bases: 5. This CDR3 is built from 12 residues. CDR3 nucleotide sequence: TGCGCCAGCAGTGAGTCCGGCGGGAGACTGTACTTC. Protein product: CASSESGGRLYF.

This chain links TRBV15 with TRBJ2-7; TRBD1 matches at 9 bases. This CDR3 has 13 residues. Trimming at V came to 5 bases and at J to 4 bases, leaving 3 bases not matched to a gene. Germline V CDR1 and CDR2: LNHNV, YYDKDF (reference sequence). DNA of the CDR3: TGTGCCACCAGCCCGGACAGGGGTTACGAGCAGTACTTC. This encodes CATSPDRGYEQYF.

This rearrangement joins TRBV12-3 or TRBV12-4 to TRBJ2-3; 10 bases line up with TRBD2. This CDR3 contains 17 residues. Losses at the gene ends were 6 bases for V and 2 bases for J; bases not matched to a gene: 11. The CDR3 here is CASSGLGAGGPTDTQYF. Here the CDR3 DNA reads TGTGCCAGCAGCGGACTCGGAGCGGGAGGGCCCACAGATACGCAGTATTTT.

This clonotype showed up just a few times. The rearrangement uses TRBV4-3 and TRBJ2-3; D possibly corresponds to TRBD2 (6 bases). V gave up 1 base and J gave up 6 bases, with 11 bases separating them. Per germline, CDR1 LGHNA and CDR2 YSLEER. The CDR3 runs to 14 residues. CDR3 sequence: CASSQVGGLDTQYF. DNA of the CDR3: TGCGCCAGCAGCCAAGTAGGAGGGCTGGATACGCAGTATTTT.

The V and J genes are TRBV29-1 and TRBJ2-1, with TRBD2 matching 9 bases. Germline values: CDR1 SQVTM, CDR2 ANQGSEA. The CDR3 has 15 residues. V was clipped by 4 bases and J by 9 bases; unmatched bases: 13. The CDR3 reads CSVGGLAGLRGEQFF. The CDR3 DNA sequence: TGCAGCGTTGGGGGACTAGCAGGTCTGCGGGGTGAGCAGTTCTTC.

In this sample, this clonotype turned up a few times. The CDR3 region is CASSLTDGWGNSYEQYF. The CDR3, as DNA: TGTGCCAGCAGCTTAACTGATGGTTGGGGGAACTCCTACGAGCAGTACTTC. This chain links TRBV5-8 with TRBJ2-7, with D perhaps being TRBD1 or TRBD2 (5 bases each). Trimming took 2 bases from V and 0 from J, leaving 18 bases between them. This CDR3 region has 17 residues. The germline gives CDR1 SGHTS, CDR2 YDEGEE.

This sequence joins TRBV10-3 and TRBJ2-3; the D gene is possibly TRBD2 (6 bases). The CDR3 runs to 13 residues. The germline CDR1 and CDR2 sequences are ENHRY and SYGVKD. Trimming took 0 bases from V and 6 from J, leaving 7 bases between them. Here the CDR3 reads CAISESRGDTQYF. Here the CDR3 DNA reads TGTGCCATCAGTGAGTCTCGGGGGGATACGCAGTATTTT.

This clonotype has more than one count but fewer than ten. The chain has TRBV5-5 and TRBJ2-1, with D tentatively TRBD2 (5 bases). V lost 3 bases and J lost 9, with 16 bases in between. Looked up from germline, CDR1 is SGHKS and CDR2 is YYEKEE (reference sequence). The CDR3 loop spans 14 amino acids. The CDR3, as DNA: TGTGCCAGCAGCTCGTGGGCAGAGGGCGGTGAGCAGTTCTTC. Residues: CASSSWAEGGEQFF.